This paragraph reports one TCR beta chain. Its antigen remains unknown. The PCR used 60 Vbeta and 13 Jbeta primers. The assay was immunoSEQ multiplex PCR, and TCRdb's table has in-frame clones only and misses some. The sample carries around 150,000 clones, 75% to 85% recorded once. These data come from a study of cytomegalovirus exposure and HLA in healthy donors. Findings and limits, study-wide: Immune exposure was documented only through CMV serostatus. An assumption of roughly uniform sequencing depth across donors underlay the presence/absence analyses. Later, TCR association rates were found to vary by HLA locus, highest for DRB1 and lowest for HLA-C. A prior analysis recorded that most TCR beta V segments were productive about 90% or about 30% of the time.

CDR3 length equals 12 residues. With 7 bases removed from V and 7 bases from J, the gap between germline ends came to 14 bases. Germline loops: CDR1 SQVTM, CDR2 ANQGSEA. The TCR originated in a man aged 45 to 65 in good health and CMV-seronegative. V gene TRBV29-1 combines with J gene TRBJ2-1; no definite D call. Sequenced material: PBMCs. The chain's CDR3 is CSEMTHWNEQFF. The CDR3 bases are TGCAGCGAGATGACACACTGGAATGAGCAGTTCTTC.